The source of this TCR beta chain is a study of blood T cell repertoires in COVID-19. Study-wide context: From T cells, B-cell-depleted T cells, or PBMCs came the material, which was cDNA or gDNA.

Libraries were prepared by immunoSEQ multiplex PCR; TCRdb keeps only in-frame clonotypes and omits some of them. This sample has approximately 240,000 clones, with approximately 91% found just once. The CDR3 covers 17 residues. The J segment lost 7 bases and the V segment lost 4 bases, leaving 20 bases of the junction unmatched. Germline values: CDR1 SQVTM, CDR2 ANQGSEA. Sequenced input: peripheral blood. The chain uses TRBV29-1 and TRBJ2-7, with 9 bases fitting TRBD1. The TCR comes from a man aged 25 to 45 with COVID-19, enrolled during active disease. CDR3: CSVVGVRIRTGVWEQYF. The CDR3 DNA reads as TGCAGCGTTGTGGGGGTTCGGATCAGGACAGGGGTTTGGGAGCAGTACTTC.